The T cell receptor beta chain under discussion was sequenced for a study of blood T cell repertoires in COVID-19. Study context: There were acute and convalescent COVID-19 samples, and they came from the United States, Italy and Spain. In each case, the material was cDNA or gDNA derived from T cells, B-cell-depleted T cells, or PBMCs.

Seattle researchers signed up patients amid active infection and tracked them longitudinally. Trimming removed 4 bases at V and 4 bases at J, with 7 bases between. This CDR3 region has 13 residues. From germline, CDR1 is LNHDA and CDR2 SQIVND (reference sequence). Per the study methods: Reference gene primers were amplified, and this amplification served to estimate nucleated cell counts. The protocol was immunoSEQ multiplex PCR, while the TCRdb copy is restricted to in-frame clones and leaves out a portion. The V and J calls and clone size are taken from that table; D and trimming were inferred from the DNA. The data hold a few hundred thousand clones, with about 90% observed a single time.

This sequence joins TRBV19 and TRBJ1-4; maybe TRBD1 (6 bases). The specimen was peripheral blood. The TCR was taken from a woman aged 25 to 39 with COVID-19, enrolled during active disease. The CDR3 sequence: CASSRDNNEKLFF. CDR3 nucleotide sequence: TGTGCCAGTAGTAGGGACAATAATGAAAAACTGTTTTTT.